This T cell receptor (beta chain) was recorded in a study of breast tumors, draining lymph nodes, adjacent tissues (dated by TCRdb to the mid-2010s). Broadly, across the study: Breast cancer patients provided tumor, adjacent nontumor tissue and axillary lymph nodes, and the study compared the TCR beta repertoires across these three sources. The study was designed to assess the relationships and possible T-cell exchange between tumor, surrounding tissue and draining lymph node repertoires in human breast cancer.

Broader findings and caveats from the paper: The data were considered consistent with most tumor T cells being derived from the lymph node and subsequently expanding within tumor tissue. The study presented the conclusion that tumor T cells originate in lymph nodes as consistent with a hypothesis, not as something directly demonstrated. Tumor T-cell repertoires showed less diversity than lymph node repertoires and more diversity than nontumor tissue repertoires, and tumor T-cell repertoires showed preferential V and J gene usage. In luminal-like breast cancer, tumor and nontumor tissue repertoires resembled each other significantly more than in basal-like breast cancer.

Lymph node samples came from the axillary draining lymph nodes of breast cancer patients. Many counts were recorded for this clonotype. No antigen is known for it. No much larger clone is present one base from it, and per-base qualities are unavailable. Reads for this sample came from an Illumina HiSeq 2000. Multiplex PCR amplification was used to generate the TCR beta chain libraries. The amplified TCR beta chain products were analyzed by high-throughput sequencing. TCRdb reprocessed the public reads (quality trimming at Q25 with fastp, clone calling with MiXCR) and kept in-frame beta chains. Rows with a matching CDR3 protein are joined into one entry that keeps the most common DNA and genes. This sample lists 250,000 or so distinct CDR3 sequences; roughly 30% were detected once. Together, the top ten hold roughly 1.1% of the sample. The sequencing input was axillary lymph node tissue. The TCR sequence derives from a female donor with breast cancer. Some clones in this sample may be carry-over from other donors' samples.

Read as DNA, the sequence is TGTGCCAGCAGTGATAGGAGGAGCTCCTATAATTCACCCCTCCACTTT. This codes for CASSDRRSSYNSPLHF. The chain is assembled from TRBV2 and TRBJ1-6; confidence is insufficient to name the D gene. The germline V gene gives CDR1 as SNHLY and CDR2 as FYNNEI. From the cysteine through the phenylalanine, the CDR3 covers 16 amino acids. CDR3 DNA is the only sequence kept; it has 48 bases, read in frame from the first base. V is clipped by 3 bases and J by 0 bases, and the sequence between their germline boundaries is 9 bases long.